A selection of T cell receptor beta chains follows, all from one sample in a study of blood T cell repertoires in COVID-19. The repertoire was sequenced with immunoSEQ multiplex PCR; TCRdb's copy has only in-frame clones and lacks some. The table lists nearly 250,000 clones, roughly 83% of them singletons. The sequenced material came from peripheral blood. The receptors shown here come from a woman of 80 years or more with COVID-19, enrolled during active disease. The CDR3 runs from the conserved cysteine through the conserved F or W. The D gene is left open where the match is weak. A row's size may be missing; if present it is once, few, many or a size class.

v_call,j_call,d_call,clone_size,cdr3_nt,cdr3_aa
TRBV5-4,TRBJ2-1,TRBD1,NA,TGTGCCAGCAGCTTGGCCGGGACAGGGGCCCTCAATGAGCAGTTCTTC,CASSLAGTGALNEQFF
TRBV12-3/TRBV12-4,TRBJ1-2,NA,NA,TGTGCCAGCAGCGCCGAGTACCACTATGGCTACACCTTC,CASSAEYHYGYTF
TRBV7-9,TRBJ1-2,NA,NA,TGTGCCAGCAGCTTACAAGGGGTTAACTATGGCTACACCTTC,CASSLQGVNYGYTF
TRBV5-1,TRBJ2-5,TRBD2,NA,TGCGCCAGCAGCTTGGAGGTAGCGGGGGAAGAGACCCAGTACTTC,CASSLEVAGEETQYF
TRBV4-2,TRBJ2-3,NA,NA,TGTGCCAGCAGCCCCCAGTGGTCAGGTACAGATACGCAGTATTTT,CASSPQWSGTDTQYF
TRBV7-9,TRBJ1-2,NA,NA,TGTGCCAGCAGCTTAGCCAGGGCGGGGGGCTACACCTTC,CASSLARAGGYTF
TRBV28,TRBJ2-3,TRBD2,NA,TGTGCCAGCAGTTTAGGGCCCTCCCTGGGACTAACAGATACGCAGTATTTT,CASSLGPSLGLTDTQYF
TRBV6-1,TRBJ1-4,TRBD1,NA,TGTGCCAGCAGCCGGGACAGGGGGAATGAAAAACTGTTTTTT,CASSRDRGNEKLFF
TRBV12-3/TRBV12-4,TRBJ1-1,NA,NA,TGTGCCAGCAGTTTACCAACAGGGCGAGCTTTCTTT,CASSLPTGRAFF
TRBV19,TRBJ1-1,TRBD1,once,TGTGCCAGTAGGATACCGGGACAGATGAACACTGAAGCTTTCTTT,CASRIPGQMNTEAFF
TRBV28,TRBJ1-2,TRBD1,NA,TGTGCCAGTACACAGGGGTCGCAAGGCTACACCTTC,CASTQGSQGYTF
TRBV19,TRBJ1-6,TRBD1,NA,TGTGCCAGTAGTGACAGGGGCAACAATTCACCCCTCCACTTT,CASSDRGNNSPLHF
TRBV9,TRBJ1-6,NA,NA,TGTGCCAGCAGCGTAGGGGGAGGCAATTCACCCCTCCACTTT,CASSVGGGNSPLHF
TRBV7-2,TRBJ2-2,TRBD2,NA,TGTGCCAGCAGCTGGGGACTAGCGGGGGGACGAACGAACACCGGGGAGCTGTTTTTT,CASSWGLAGGRTNTGELFF
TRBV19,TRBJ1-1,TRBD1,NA,TGTGCCAGTAGTGCAATGACAGGGGGAATTGAAGCTTTCTTT,CASSAMTGGIEAFF
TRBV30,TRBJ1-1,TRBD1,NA,TGTGCCTCCTCAGAGGTCAGGGGGCCGGTGGGCACTGAAGCTTTCTTT,CASSEVRGPVGTEAFF
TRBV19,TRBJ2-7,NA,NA,TGTGCCAGTAGTGCACGGGACTCCTACGAGCAGTACTTC,CASSARDSYEQYF
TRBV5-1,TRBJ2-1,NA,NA,TGCGCCAGCAGCTTGGTAGTCCCACCGAACAATGAGCAGTTCTTC,CASSLVVPPNNEQFF
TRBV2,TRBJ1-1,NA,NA,TGTGCCAGCAGTGAACCACAATGGGGGGACACTGAAGCTTTCTTT,CASSEPQWGDTEAFF
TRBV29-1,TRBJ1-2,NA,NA,TGCAGCGTTGAAGATAGGGGTGCAGGGAATAATCACTATGGCTACACCTTC,CSVEDRGAGNNHYGYTF
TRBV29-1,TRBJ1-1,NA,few,TGCAGCGGAAGACTTGTGAACACTGAAGCTTTCTTT,CSGRLVNTEAFF
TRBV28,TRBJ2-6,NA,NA,TGTGCCAGCAGTTTCCGCAGGGCTGGGGCCAACGTCCTGACTTTC,CASSFRRAGANVLTF
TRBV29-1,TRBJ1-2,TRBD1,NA,TGCAGCGTCGCTAGGGACAGACGGGGCTACACCTTC,CSVARDRRGYTF
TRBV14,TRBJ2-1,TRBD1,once,TGTGCCAGCAGCCAACCGGGACAGGGACACTACAATGAGCAGTTCTTC,CASSQPGQGHYNEQFF
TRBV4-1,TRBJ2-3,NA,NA,TGCGCCAGCAGCCAAGGTCGCAAGCGGGTTCAAGATACGCAGTATTTT,CASSQGRKRVQDTQYF
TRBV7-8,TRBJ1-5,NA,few,TGTGCCAGCAGCTTATCAGGGCGCAATCAGCCCCAGCATTTT,CASSLSGRNQPQHF
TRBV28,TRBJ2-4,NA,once,TGTGCCAGCAGTGCCAGACAGCCACTAGCCAAAAACATTCAGTACTTC,CASSARQPLAKNIQYF
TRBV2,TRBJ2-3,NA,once,TGTGCCAGCAAATTACCAGGGACAGATACGCAGTATTTT,CASKLPGTDTQYF
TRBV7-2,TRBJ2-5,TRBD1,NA,TGTGCCAGCAGCCGTGGACAGGGAGAGACCCAGTACTTC,CASSRGQGETQYF
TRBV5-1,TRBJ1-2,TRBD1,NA,TGCGCCAGCAGCTTGGGGACAGGGGCTAACTATGGCTACACCTTC,CASSLGTGANYGYTF
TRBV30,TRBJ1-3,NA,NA,TGTGCCTGGAGCATCGACAGAACCTACTCTGGAAACACCATATATTTT,CAWSIDRTYSGNTIYF
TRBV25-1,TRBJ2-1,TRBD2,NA,TGTGCCAGCAGTGAATCTAGCGGGGGGGCCCATTACAATGAGCAGTTCTTC,CASSESSGGAHYNEQFF
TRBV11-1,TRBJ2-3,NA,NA,TGTGCCAGCGCGAGGTCATGGGCAGATACGCAGTATTTT,CASARSWADTQYF
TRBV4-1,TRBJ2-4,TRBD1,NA,TGCGCCAGCAGCCAAGATCCAGACAGGGGACACATTCAGTACTTC,CASSQDPDRGHIQYF
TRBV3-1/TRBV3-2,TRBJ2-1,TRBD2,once,TGTGCCAGCAGCCTTAGCGGGGTCGCCTACAATGAGCAGTTCTTC,CASSLSGVAYNEQFF
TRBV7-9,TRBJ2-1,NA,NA,TGTGCCAGCAGCACAACGCGGTCGGGGAATGAGCAGTTCTTC,CASSTTRSGNEQFF
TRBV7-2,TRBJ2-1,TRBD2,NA,TGTGCCAGCAGCTATCTAGCGGGGGGATTCTATGAGCAGTTCTTC,CASSYLAGGFYEQFF
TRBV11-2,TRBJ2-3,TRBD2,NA,TGTGCCAGCAGCCCGACTAGCGGGGGATATGATACGCAGTATTTT,CASSPTSGGYDTQYF
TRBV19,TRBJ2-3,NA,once,TGTGCCAGTAGTACGGGACAAGGGGATACGCAGTATTTT,CASSTGQGDTQYF
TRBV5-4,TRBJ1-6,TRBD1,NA,TGTGCCAGCAGCCGTACAGGGGGGAATTCACCCCTCCACTTT,CASSRTGGNSPLHF